The entry below describes one TCR beta chain. Its target is unknown. At the DNA level, this CDR3 is encoded by other sequences in the same sample as well. Assay used: immunoSEQ multiplex PCR; TCRdb lists only in-frame clones, some missing. The table records about 1.4 million clones, around 97% of them present only once. The donors were all Caucasian adults (living in Nashville, Tennessee). The data were taken from a study of shared clonotypes between healthy human individuals. Turning to the study itself: Every donor yielded three CD4 naive, three CD4 memory, two CD8 naive and one CD8 memory plate. Points from the study as a whole: Larger estimated richness was generally recorded for naive subsets relative to memory subsets.

The CDR3 runs 14 residues. J lost 4 bases, V lost 3 bases, and 4 bases had no gene match. From germline, CDR1 is SGHRS and CDR2 YFSETQ. The chain carries TRBV5-1 and TRBJ2-5, with TRBD1 identical over 9 bases. The sample consisted of naive CD4+ T cells sorted from blood. Subset given: CD45RA+ positively selected. The clonotype originates from a man aged 30 to 45 in good health. This CDR3 is CASSSGQGGETQYF. The CDR3 DNA reads as TGCGCCAGCAGCTCGGGACAGGGTGGAGAGACCCAGTACTTC.